A single sample gave rise to the 5 T cell receptor beta chains below, sequenced in a study of cytomegalovirus exposure and HLA in healthy donors. With 60 Vbeta and 13 Jbeta primers, the PCR was carried out. Method: immunoSEQ multiplex PCR; TCRdb's copy keeps in-frame clones and lacks some. Here the sample spans around 110,000 clones, around 75% being singletons. Sequencing was done on a sample of PBMCs. The receptor source for this set is a woman aged 18-30 years in good health and CMV-seronegative.

This chain connects TRBV28 to TRBJ1-4; TRBD1 is a possible D gene (5 bases). The V gene's germline CDR1 is MDHEN and CDR2 SYDVKM. CDR3 length: 15 amino acids. Trimming stripped 5 bases from V and 5 bases from J, with 15 bases between. CDR3 coding DNA: TGTGCCAGCAGTCTCCAGGGCTTGGGGAATGAAAAACTGTTTTTT. Residues: CASSLQGLGNEKLFF.

The chain joins TRBV6-5 to TRBJ1-2; the match to TRBD1 covers 10 bases. The CDR3 has 16 amino acids. Per germline, CDR1 MNHEY and CDR2 SVGAGI. The J segment lost 3 bases and the V segment lost 4 bases, leaving 8 bases of the junction unmatched. The CDR3 reads CASSLVGTGVDYGYTF. Written as DNA, the CDR3 is TGTGCCAGCAGTTTAGTCGGGACAGGGGTTGACTATGGCTACACCTTC.

In its sample, this clone was seen a few times. The chain couples TRBV7-6 to TRBJ1-6; TRBD1 matches at 8 bases. The germline V gene encodes CDR1 SGHVS and CDR2 FNYEAQ. The CDR3 spans 14 residues. V shed 5 bases, J shed 6 bases, and the junction held 3 bases outside the gene matches. The CDR3 loop reads CASSPGGSNSPLHF. Here the CDR3 DNA reads TGTGCCAGCAGCCCAGGGGGCTCTAATTCACCCCTCCACTTT.

V usage is TRBV5-1 and J usage is TRBJ2-2; a possible D gene is TRBD1 (6 bases). V lost 4 bases, J lost 4 bases, and 11 bases lay in between. The CDR3 runs to 14 residues. The V gene's germline CDR1 is SGHRS and CDR2 YFSETQ. CDR3 sequence reads: CASSSLGGTGELFF. The CDR3 nucleotides are TGCGCCAGCAGCAGCTTAGGGGGCACCGGGGAGCTGTTTTTT.

The chain joins TRBV5-6 to TRBJ1-3; unclear D gene. The V end was cut by 0 bases, the J end by 4 bases, with 8 bases between. Germline CDR1 SGHDT, CDR2 YYEEEE. CDR3 length: 14 residues. The CDR3, as DNA: TGTGCCAGCAGCTTGGGGAGGCGGGGAAACACCATATATTTT. Translation: CASSLGRRGNTIYF.